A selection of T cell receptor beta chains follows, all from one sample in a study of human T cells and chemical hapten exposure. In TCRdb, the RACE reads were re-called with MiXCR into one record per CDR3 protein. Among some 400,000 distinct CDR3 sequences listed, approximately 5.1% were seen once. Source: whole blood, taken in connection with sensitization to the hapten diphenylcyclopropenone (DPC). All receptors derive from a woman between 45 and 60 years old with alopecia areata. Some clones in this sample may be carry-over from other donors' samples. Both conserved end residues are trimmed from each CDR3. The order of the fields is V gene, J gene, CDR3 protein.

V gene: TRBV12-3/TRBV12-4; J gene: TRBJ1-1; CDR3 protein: ASSFLLRPAGNTEAF
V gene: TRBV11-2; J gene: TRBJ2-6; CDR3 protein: ASSSRTSGPSGANVLT
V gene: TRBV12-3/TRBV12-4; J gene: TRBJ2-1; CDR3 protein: ASTLLDAASYNEQF
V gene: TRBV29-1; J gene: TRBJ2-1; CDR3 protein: SVRGHRNEQF
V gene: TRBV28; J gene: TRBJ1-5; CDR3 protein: ASLGTYSNQPQH
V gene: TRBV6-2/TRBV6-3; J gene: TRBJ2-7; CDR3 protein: ASSYVTSGSPEQY
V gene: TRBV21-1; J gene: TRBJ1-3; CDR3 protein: ASSKAVSKGTKGNTIY
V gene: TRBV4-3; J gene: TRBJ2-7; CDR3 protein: ASSQDWTGKDEQY
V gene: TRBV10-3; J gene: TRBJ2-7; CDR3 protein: AISESKLSYEQY
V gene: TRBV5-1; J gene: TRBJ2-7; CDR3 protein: ASSLGGSLADLRGY
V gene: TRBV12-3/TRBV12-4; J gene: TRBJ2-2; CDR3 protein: ASSDRGGGTGELF
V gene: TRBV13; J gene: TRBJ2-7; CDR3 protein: ASSSSGTADYEQY
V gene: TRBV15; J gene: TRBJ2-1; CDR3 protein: ATSSRYNEQF
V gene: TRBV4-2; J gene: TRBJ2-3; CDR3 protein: ASSQGRLAANTDTQY
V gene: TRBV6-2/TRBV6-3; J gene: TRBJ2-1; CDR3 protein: ASSYSRGLRGHNEQF
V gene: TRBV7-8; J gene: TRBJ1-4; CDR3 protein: ASSPGPGEKLF
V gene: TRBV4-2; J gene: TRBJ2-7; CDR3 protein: ASSQVPGGDEQY
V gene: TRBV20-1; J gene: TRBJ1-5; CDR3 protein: SATRGPQPQH
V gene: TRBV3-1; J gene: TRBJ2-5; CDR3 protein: ASSQYGQETQY
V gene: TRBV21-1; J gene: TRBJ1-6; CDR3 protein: ASSNGRGSPLH
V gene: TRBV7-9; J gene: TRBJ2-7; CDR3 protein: ASSPTSGPYEQY
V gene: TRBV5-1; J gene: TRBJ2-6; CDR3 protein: ASSPDPPRLAVSGANVLT
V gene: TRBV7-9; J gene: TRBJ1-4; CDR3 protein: ASSLPQGQAEKLF
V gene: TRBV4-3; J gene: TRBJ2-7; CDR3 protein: ASSPGSGGRSGQY
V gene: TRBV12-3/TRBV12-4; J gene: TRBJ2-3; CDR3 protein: ASSSPPSAGGDLTDTQY
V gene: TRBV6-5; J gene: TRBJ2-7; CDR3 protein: ASSYIGGLAEQY
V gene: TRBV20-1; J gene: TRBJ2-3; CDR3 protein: SASETGKNTQY
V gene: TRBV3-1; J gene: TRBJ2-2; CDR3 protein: ASSQGPSNTGELF
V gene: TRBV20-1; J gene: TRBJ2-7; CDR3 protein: SASSLAGDSYEQY
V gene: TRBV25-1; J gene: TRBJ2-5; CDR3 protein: ASSESRFRAQGVETQY
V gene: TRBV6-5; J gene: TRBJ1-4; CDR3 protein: ASSYGESGEEKLF
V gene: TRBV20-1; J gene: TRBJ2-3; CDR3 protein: SAGTRRATDTQY
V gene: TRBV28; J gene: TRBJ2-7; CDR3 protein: ASRPGLDYEQY
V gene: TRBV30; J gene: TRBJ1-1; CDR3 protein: AWSADYSVEAF
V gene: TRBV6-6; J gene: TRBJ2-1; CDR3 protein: ASSGGGTAPNEQF
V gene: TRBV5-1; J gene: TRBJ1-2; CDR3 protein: ASSPDGENYGYT
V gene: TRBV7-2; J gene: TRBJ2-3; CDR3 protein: ASSLEELAGPTDTQY
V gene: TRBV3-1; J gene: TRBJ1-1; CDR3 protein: ASSPGGTWMNTEAF
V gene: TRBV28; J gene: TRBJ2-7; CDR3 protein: ASSPGTLGRYEQY
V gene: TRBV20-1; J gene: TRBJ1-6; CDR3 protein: SVRSDNVKSPLH
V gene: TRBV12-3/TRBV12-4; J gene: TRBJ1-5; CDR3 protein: ASIAGRNQPQH
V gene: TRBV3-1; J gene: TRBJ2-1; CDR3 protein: ASSQESHWSSYNEQF
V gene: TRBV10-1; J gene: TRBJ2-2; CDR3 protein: ASTDGLAPGELF